The clone carrying this T cell receptor beta chain has just a few counts. Its antigen is unidentified. This sample was taken from a study of vaccination and CD4 T cells after COVID-19. This CDR3 is 14 amino acids long. In germline, CDR1 is KGHDR, CDR2 SFDVKD. Trimming cost V 4 bases and J 5 bases, with 10 bases left between them. The Oncomine TCR Beta short-read assay was applied to DNA of cultured CD4+ T cells. TCRdb itself ran the PCR reads through MiXCR, one entry per CDR3 protein. The sample yields 9,000 to 10,000 distinct CDR3 sequences, about 36% seen once. The treatment denotes: 10-day PBMC culture with coronavirus spike peptide pools or control peptides (ViraFEST assay). CD4+ T cells of the unexposed donor were collected before the COVID-19 pandemic (2011-2018). Study-wide points: Sampling was limited to relatively few convalescent patients, with no early post-infection timepoints studied. Post-vaccination reactive clonotypes (median roughly 41) did not differ significantly from post-infection (under 22).

The sequencing sample was made of CD4+ T cells from blood, cultured in vitro. The rearrangement joins TRBV24-1 to TRBJ2-2, with D possibly being TRBD2 (5 bases). This sequence was found in a human donor in good health. The CDR3 spells CATSDRGATGELFF. CDR3 DNA sequence: TGTGCCACCAGTGACCGGGGAGCGACCGGGGAGCTGTTTTTT.